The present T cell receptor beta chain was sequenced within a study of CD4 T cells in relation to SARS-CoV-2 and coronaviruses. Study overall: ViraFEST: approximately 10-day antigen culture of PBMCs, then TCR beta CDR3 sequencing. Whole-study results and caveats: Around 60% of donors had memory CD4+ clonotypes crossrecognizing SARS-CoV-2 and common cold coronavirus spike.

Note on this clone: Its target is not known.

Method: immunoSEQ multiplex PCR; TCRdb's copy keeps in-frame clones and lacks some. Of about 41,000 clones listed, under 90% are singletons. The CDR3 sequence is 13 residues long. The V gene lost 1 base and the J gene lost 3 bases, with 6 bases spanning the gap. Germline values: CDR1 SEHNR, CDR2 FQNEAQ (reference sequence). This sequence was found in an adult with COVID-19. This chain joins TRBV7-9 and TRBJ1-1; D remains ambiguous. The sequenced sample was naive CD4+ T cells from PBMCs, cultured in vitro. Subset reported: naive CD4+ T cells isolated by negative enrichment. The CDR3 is CASSLVADTEAFF. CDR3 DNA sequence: TGTGCCAGCAGCTTAGTTGCAGACACTGAAGCTTTCTTT.